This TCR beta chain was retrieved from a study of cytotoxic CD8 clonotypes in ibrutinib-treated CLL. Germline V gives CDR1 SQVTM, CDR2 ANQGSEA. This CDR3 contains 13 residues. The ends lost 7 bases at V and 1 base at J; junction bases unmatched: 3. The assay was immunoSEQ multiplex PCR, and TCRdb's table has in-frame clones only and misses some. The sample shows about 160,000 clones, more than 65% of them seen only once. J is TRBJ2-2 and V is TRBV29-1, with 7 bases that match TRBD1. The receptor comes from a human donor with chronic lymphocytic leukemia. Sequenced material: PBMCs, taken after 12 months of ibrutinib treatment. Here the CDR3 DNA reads TGCAGCGCCCGACAGGGGAACACCGGGGAGCTGTTTTTT. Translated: CSARQGNTGELFF.